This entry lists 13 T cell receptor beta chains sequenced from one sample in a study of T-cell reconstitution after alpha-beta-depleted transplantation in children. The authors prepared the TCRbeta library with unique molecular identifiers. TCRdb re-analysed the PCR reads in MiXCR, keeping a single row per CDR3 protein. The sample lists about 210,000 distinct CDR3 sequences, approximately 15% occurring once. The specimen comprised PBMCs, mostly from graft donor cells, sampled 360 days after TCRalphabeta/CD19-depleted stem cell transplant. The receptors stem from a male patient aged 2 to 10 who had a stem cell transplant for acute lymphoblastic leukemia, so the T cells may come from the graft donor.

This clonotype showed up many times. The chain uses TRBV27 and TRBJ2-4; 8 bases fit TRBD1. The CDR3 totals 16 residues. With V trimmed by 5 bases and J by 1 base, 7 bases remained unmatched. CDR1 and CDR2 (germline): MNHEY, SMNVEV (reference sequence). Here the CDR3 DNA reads TGTGCCAGCAGTGCTCAGGGGGCCCTGGCCAAAAACATTCAGTACTTC. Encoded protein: CASSAQGALAKNIQYF.

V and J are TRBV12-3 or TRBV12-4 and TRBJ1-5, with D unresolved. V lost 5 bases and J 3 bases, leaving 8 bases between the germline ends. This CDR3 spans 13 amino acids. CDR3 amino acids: CASSRGPNQPQHF. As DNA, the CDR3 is TGTGCCAGCAGTCGAGGGCCCAATCAGCCCCAGCATTTT.

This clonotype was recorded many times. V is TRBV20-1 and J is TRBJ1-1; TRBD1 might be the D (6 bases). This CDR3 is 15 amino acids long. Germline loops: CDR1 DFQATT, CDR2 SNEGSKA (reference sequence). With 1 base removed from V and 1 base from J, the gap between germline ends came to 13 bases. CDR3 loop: CSARVPGTPNTEAFF. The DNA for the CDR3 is TGCAGTGCTAGAGTTCCCGGGACACCGAACACTGAAGCTTTCTTT.

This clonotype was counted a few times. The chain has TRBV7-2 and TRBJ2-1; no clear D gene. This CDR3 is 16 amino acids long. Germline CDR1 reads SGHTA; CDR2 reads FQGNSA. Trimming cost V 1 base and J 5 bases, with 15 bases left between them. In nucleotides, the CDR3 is TGTGCCAGCAGCTTAGTTACCCTAGTTGTGAACAATGAGCAGTTCTTC. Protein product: CASSLVTLVVNNEQFF.

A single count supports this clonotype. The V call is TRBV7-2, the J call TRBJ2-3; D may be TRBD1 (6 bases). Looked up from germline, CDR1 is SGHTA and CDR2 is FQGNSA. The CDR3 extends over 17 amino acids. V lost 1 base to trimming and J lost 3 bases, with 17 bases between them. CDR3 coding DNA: TGTGCCAGCAGCTTAGTCGCCGGGACAATTATTACAGATACGCAGTATTTT. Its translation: CASSLVAGTIITDTQYF. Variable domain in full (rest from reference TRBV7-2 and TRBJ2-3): GAGVSQSPSNKVTEKGKDVELRCDPISGHTALYWYRQSLGQGLEFLIYFQGNSAPDKSGLPSDRFSAERTGGSVSTLTIQRTQQEDSAVYLCASSLVAGTIITDTQYFGPGTRLTVL.

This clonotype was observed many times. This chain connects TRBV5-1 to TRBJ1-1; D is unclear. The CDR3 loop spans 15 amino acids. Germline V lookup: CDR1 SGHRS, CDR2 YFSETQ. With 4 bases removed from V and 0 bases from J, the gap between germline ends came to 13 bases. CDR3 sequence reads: CASSPEVGMNTEAFF. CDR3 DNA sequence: TGCGCCAGCAGCCCAGAAGTGGGTATGAACACTGAAGCTTTCTTT.

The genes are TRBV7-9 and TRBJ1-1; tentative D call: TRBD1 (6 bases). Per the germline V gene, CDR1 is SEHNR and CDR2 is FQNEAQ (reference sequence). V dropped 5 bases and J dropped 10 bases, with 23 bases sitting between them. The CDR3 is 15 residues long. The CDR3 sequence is CASSARVDGGEGAFF. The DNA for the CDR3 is TGTGCCAGCAGCGCACGTGTCGACGGGGGCGAGGGAGCTTTCTTT.

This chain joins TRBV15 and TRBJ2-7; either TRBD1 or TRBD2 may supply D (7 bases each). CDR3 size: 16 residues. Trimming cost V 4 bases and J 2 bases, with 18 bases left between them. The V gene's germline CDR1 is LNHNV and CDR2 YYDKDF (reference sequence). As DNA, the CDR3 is TGTGCCACCAGCACCCGGGGAGGGCAGGGGGCCTACGAGCAGTACTTC. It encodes CATSTRGGQGAYEQYF. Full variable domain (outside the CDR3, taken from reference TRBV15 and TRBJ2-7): DAMVIQNPRYQVTQFGKPVTLSCSQTLNHNVMYWYQQKSSQAPKLLFHYYDKDFNNEADTPDNFQSRRPNTSFCFLDIRSPGLGDTAMYLCATSTRGGQGAYEQYFGPGTRLTVT.

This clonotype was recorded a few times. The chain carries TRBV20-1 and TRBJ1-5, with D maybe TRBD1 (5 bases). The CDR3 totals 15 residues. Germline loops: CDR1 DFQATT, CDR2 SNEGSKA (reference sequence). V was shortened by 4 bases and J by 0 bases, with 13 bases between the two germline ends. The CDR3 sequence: CSAIPGGYSNQPQHF. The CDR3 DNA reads TGCAGTGCTATCCCCGGGGGATATAGCAATCAGCCCCAGCATTTT.

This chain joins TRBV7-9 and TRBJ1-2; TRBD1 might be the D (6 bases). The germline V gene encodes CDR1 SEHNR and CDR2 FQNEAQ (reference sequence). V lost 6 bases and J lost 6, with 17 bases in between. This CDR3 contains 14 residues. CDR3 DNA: TGTGCCAGCAGTCGACAGGAGCCTTTCCATGGCTACACCTTC. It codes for CASSRQEPFHGYTF.

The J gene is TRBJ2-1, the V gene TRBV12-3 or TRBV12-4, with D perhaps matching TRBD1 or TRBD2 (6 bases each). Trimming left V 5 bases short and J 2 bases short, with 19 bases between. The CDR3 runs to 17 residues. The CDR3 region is CASSPRRGRRTYNEQFF. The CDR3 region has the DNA TGTGCCAGCAGTCCTCGACGGGGGCGAAGGACCTACAATGAGCAGTTCTTC.

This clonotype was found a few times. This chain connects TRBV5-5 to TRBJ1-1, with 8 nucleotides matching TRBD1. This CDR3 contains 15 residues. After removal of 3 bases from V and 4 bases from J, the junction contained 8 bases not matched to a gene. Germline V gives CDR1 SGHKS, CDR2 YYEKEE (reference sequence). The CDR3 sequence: CASSWESGTGTEAFF. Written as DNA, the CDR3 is TGTGCCAGCAGCTGGGAGTCTGGGACAGGCACTGAAGCTTTCTTT.

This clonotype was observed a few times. CDR3 amino acids: CASGGQGYNEQFF. CDR3 in DNA: TGTGCCAGTGGGGGACAGGGCTACAATGAGCAGTTCTTC. The chain recombines TRBV2 with TRBJ2-1, with 9 bases fitting TRBD1. The V gene's germline CDR1 is SNHLY and CDR2 FYNNEI. Trimming cost V 9 bases and J 3 bases; bases outside gene matches: 3. The CDR3 loop spans 13 amino acids.